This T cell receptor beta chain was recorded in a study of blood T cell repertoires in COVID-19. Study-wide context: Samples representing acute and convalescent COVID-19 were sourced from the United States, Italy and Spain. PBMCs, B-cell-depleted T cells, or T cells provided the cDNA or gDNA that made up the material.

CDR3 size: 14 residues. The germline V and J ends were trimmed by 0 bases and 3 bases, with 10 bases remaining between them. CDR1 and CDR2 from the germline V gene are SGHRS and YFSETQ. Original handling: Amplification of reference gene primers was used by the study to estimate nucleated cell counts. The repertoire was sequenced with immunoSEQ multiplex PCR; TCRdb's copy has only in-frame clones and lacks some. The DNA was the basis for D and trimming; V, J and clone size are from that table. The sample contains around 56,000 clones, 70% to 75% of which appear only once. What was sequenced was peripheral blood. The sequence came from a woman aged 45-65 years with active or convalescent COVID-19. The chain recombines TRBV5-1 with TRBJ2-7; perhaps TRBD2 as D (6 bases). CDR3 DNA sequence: TGCGCCAGCAGCTTGGCGGGGGAAGGCTACGAGCAGTACTTC. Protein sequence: CASSLAGEGYEQYF.